This T cell receptor (beta chain) stems from a study of shared clonotypes between healthy human individuals. Study findings and constraints: Generally, naive subsets (rather than memory subsets) showed larger estimated richness. Clonotype sharing across several donors was observed for 4.5% to 6.5% of naive CD4 clonotypes.

Terminally differentiated effector memory CD45RA+ cells were excluded from the naive CD8 cells, which were CD45RO-negative and positively selected for CCR7. This was a deep-level run. Per sorted-subset replicate PCR, input was roughly 220 ng DNA, representing tens of thousands of T cell genomes. Sequencing used immunoSEQ multiplex PCR; TCRdb keeps in-frame clones, though not all of them. In the table there are a few million clones, about 93% of which are singletons. In the case of this clone: Its antigen is as yet unknown.

In germline, CDR1 is MNHEY, CDR2 SMNVEV (reference sequence). The CDR3 runs to 11 residues. Sequenced: naive CD8+ T cells from PBMCs. This chain uses TRBV27 with TRBJ2-5; D is ambiguous. The end of the DNA is better explained by TRBJ2-7, so the J call may be wrong. This TCR derives from a young man in good health. Some clones in this sample may be carry-over from other donors' samples. For the CDR3, the DNA is TGTGCCAGCAGTTCAGCCTACGAGCAGTACTTC. Translated, it gives CASSSAYEQYF.